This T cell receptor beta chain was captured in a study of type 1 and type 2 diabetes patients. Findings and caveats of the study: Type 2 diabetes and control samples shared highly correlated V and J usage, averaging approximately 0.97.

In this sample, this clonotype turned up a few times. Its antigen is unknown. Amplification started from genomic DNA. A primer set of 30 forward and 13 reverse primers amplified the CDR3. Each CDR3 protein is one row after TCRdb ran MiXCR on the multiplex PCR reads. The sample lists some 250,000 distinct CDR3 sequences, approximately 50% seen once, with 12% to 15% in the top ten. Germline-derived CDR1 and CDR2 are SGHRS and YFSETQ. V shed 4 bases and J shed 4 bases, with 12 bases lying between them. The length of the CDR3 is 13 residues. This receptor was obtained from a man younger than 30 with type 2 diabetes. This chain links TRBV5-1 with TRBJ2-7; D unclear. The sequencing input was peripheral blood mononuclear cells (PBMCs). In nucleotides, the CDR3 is TGCGCCAGCAGCCCCGATCTTATATACGAGCAGTACTTC. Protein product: CASSPDLIYEQYF. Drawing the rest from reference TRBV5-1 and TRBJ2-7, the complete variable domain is KAGVTQTPRYLIKTRGQQVTLSCSPISGHRSVSWYQQTPGQGLQFLFEYFSETQRNKGNFPGRFSGRQFSNSRSEMNVSTLELGDSALYLCASSPDLIYEQYFGPGTRLTVT.